This T cell receptor beta chain emerged from a study of breast tumors, draining lymph nodes, adjacent tissues. One entry per CDR3 protein results from TCRdb running MiXCR on the multiplex PCR reads. The profile shows around 66,000 distinct CDR3 sequences, approximately 40% of them singletons. This clonotype was detected ten times or more. What it binds is unknown. The CDR3 runs 15 residues. CDR1 is MGHRA, CDR2 YSYEKL, per germline. Trimming left V 1 base short and J 0 bases short, with 10 bases between. Findings of the study overall: Compared with lymph nodes, tumors were less diverse; compared with nontumor tissue, more.

Sequencing input: breast tumor tissue. This chain connects TRBV4-1 to TRBJ2-7; no reliable D call. This TCR derives from a female donor with breast cancer. Some clones in this sample may be carry-over from other donors' samples. CDR3 in DNA: TGCGCCAGCAGCCAAGTATCACGTAGCTCCTACGAGCAGTACTTC. As protein: CASSQVSRSSYEQYF.